The entry that follows covers one TCR beta chain sequence. The antigen remains unidentified. The sample originates from a study of Graves' ophthalmopathy and Graves' hyperthyroidism. Study observations and caveats: The model flagged ophthalmopathy progression at 55% to 71% sensitivity and under 75% specificity.

Trimming removed 8 bases at V and 3 bases at J, with 13 bases between. The CDR3 runs 14 residues. In germline, CDR1 is SEHNR, CDR2 FQNEAQ (reference sequence). Serum thyroxine and TRAb, along with clinical symptoms, thyroid ultrasound and orbital computed tomography, were what diagnosis relied on. RNA served as the template for amplifying TCR beta CDR3 regions. Scientists carried out first-round RT-PCR using HTBI primers and then a second-round multiplex PCR. One entry per CDR3 protein, called by TCRdb with MiXCR from the multiplex PCR reads. The sample shows about 740,000 distinct CDR3 sequences, approximately 40% of them seen only once.

The rearrangement links TRBV7-9 to TRBJ2-2; the D gene is possibly TRBD1 (5 bases). Sequencing input: peripheral blood. The receptor comes from an adult man with Graves' ophthalmopathy. CDR3 bases: TGTGCCAGCCGATCAGGGTCGTACACCGGGGAGCTGTTTTTT. Its translation: CASRSGSYTGELFF.